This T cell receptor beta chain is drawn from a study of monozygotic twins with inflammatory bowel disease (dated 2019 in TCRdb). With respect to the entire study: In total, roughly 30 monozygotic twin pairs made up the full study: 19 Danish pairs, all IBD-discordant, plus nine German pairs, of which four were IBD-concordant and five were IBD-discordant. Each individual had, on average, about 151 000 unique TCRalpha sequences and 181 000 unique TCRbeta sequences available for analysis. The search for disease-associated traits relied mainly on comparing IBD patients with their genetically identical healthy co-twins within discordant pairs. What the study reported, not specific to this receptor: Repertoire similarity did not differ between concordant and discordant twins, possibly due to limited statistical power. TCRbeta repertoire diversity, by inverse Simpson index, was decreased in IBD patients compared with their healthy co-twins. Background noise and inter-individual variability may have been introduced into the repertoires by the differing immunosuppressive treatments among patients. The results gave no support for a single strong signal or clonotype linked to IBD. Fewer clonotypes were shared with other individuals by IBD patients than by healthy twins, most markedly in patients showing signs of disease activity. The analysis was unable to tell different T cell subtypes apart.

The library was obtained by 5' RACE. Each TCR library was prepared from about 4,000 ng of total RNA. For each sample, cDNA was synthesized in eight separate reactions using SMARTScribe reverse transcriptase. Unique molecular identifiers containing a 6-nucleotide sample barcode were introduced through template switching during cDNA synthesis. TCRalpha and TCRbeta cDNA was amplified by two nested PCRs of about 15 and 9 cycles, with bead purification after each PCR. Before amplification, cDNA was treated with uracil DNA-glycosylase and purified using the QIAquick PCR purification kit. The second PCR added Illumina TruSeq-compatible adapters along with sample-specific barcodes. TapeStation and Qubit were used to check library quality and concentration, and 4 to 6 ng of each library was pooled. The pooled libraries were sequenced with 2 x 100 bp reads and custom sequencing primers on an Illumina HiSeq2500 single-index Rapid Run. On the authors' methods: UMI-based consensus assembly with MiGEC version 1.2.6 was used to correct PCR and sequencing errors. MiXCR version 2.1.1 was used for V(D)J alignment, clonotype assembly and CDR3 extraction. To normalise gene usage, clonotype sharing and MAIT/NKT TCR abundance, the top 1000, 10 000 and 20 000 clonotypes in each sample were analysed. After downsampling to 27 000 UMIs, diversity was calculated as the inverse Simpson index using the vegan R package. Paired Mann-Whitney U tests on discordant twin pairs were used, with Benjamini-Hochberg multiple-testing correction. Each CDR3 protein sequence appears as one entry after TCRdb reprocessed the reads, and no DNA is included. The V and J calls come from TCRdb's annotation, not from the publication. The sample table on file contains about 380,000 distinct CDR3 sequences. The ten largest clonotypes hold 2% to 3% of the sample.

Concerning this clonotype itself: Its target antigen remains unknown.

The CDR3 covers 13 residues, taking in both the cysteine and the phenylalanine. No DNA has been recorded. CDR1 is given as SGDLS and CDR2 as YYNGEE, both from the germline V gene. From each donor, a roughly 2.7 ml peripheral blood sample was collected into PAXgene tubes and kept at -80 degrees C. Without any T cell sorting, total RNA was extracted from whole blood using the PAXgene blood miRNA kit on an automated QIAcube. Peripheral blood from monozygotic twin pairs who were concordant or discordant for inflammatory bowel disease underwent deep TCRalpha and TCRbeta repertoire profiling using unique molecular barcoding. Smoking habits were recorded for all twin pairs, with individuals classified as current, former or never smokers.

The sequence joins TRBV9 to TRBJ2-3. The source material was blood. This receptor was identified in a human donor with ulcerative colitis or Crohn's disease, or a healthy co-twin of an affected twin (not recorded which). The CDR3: CASSVSGTDTQYF.